This T cell receptor (beta chain) was captured in a study of blood T cell repertoires in COVID-19. In the study overall: From the United States, Italy and Spain came samples of acute and convalescent COVID-19. Sources were T cells, B-cell-depleted T cells, or PBMCs; the material itself was cDNA or gDNA.

Under the authors' procedure: Estimated nucleated cell counts came from reference gene primer amplification. TCRdb's table, derived via immunoSEQ multiplex PCR, lists solely in-frame clones and lacks some. The D gene and trimming were derived from the DNA, and the V and J assignments and clone size from that table. This sample has about 210,000 clones; around 80% occur once, and the top ten carry over 6.5%. CDR1 and CDR2 from the germline V gene are LGHDT and YNNKEL (reference sequence). V trimming: 1 base; J trimming: 2 bases; junction bases outside the gene matches: 3. The CDR3 consists of 15 residues. The Seattle patients joined while their infection was active and were tracked longitudinally afterward.

The sequence was obtained from a woman aged 80 or over with COVID-19, enrolled during active disease. The V and J genes are TRBV3-1 (or the pseudogene TRBV3-2) and TRBJ2-7; 9 bases are shared with TRBD1. The sequenced material came from peripheral blood. The CDR3 loop reads CASSQADRGTYEQYF. CDR3 nucleotides: TGTGCCAGCAGCCAAGCCGACAGGGGGACCTACGAGCAGTACTTC.